This T cell receptor (beta chain) was recovered during a study of cytomegalovirus exposure and HLA in healthy donors. General study findings and limits: A later analysis found first-cohort TCR clusters tended to co-occur in the 120 validation repertoires.

The CDR3 contains 15 residues. V was cut by 5 bases and J by 0 bases, with 11 bases left in between. Germline V gene data show CDR1 as GTSNPN and CDR2 as SVGIG (reference sequence). The assay was immunoSEQ multiplex PCR, and TCRdb's table has in-frame clones only and misses some. The sample has 160,000 or so clones, 88% seen once. With respect to this clone: What it binds is not known.

The source material was PBMCs. The chain has TRBV30 and TRBJ2-6; D unresolved. The TCR originated in a young man in good health and CMV-seronegative. The chain's CDR3 is CAWGWSRSGANVLTF. DNA of the CDR3: TGTGCCTGGGGGTGGAGTCGCTCTGGGGCCAACGTCCTGACTTTC.